The 17 T cell receptor beta chains listed next were all sequenced from one sample in a study of T cells in localized non-small cell lung cancer. Assay: immunoSEQ multiplex PCR; the TCRdb copy retains only in-frame clones and omits some. The sample shows roughly 30,000 clones, around 90% of them seen only once. Specimen: peripheral blood mononuclear cells, collected before any cancer treatment. The origin of the receptors is a woman aged 40 to 75 with stage III lung adenocarcinoma.

This clone has only one observation. The V gene is TRBV6-1, the J gene TRBJ1-2; D not certain. Trimming left V 2 bases short and J 7 bases short, with 11 bases between. The CDR3 contains 13 residues. Germline lookup yields CDR1 MNHNS and CDR2 SASEGT. CDR3 sequence (DNA): TGTGCCAGCAGTGAAATCGGGGATACTGGCTACACCTTC. This sequence encodes CASSEIGDTGYTF.

This chain joins TRBV27 and TRBJ1-1; no clear D. This CDR3 is built from 12 residues. V was pared by 5 bases and J by 9 bases, with 13 bases between. Germline V CDR1 and CDR2: MNHEY, SMNVEV (reference sequence). The CDR3 DNA is TGTGCCAGCAGTGGCGGGGTGAAGCAAGCTTTCTTT. Its translation is CASSGGVKQAFF.

V is TRBV28 and J is TRBJ1-2; D unresolved. In germline, CDR1 is MDHEN, CDR2 SYDVKM. Trimming pared 5 bases from V and 4 bases from J, leaving 8 bases between. The CDR3 length is 12 residues. CDR3 nucleotides: TGTGCCAGCAGTCCCGGCACCTATGGCTACACCTTC. This translates into CASSPGTYGYTF.

This chain links TRBV4-2 with TRBJ1-4, with D maybe TRBD1 (5 bases). The germline CDR1 and CDR2 sequences are LGHNA and YNFKEQ. V dropped 0 bases and J dropped 2 bases, with 16 bases sitting between them. The length of the CDR3 is 18 residues. The chain's CDR3 is CASSQDRGGGSTNEKLFF. The CDR3 DNA reads as TGTGCCAGCAGCCAAGATAGAGGCGGGGGGTCGACTAATGAAAAACTGTTTTTT.

The chain is built from TRBV5-1 and TRBJ2-5, with TRBD1 identical over 10 bases. Germline trimming cut 0 bases from V and 5 bases from J; bases unmatched to any gene: 1. CDR1 is SGHRS, CDR2 YFSETQ, per germline. CDR3 size: 14 residues. CDR3 nucleotides: TGCGCCAGCAGCTTGGAGGGACAGGGGGAGACCCAGTACTTC. It translates to CASSLEGQGETQYF.

The chain is built from TRBV18 and TRBJ2-7; D gene uncertain. The germline CDR1 and CDR2 sequences are KGHSH and LQKENI. The V and J ends lost 3 bases and 0 bases respectively, with 6 bases between them. The length of the CDR3 is 13 residues. The CDR3 DNA reads TGTGCCAGCTCACCTCCAAGCTCCTACGAGCAGTACTTC. It specifies CASSPPSSYEQYF.

The count of this clone is one. The chain employs TRBV7-2 and TRBJ1-1; the D is unclear. Trimming removed 4 bases at V and 0 bases at J, with 12 bases between. This CDR3 comprises 15 residues. The germline V gene has CDR1 SGHTA and CDR2 FQGNSA. The chain's CDR3 is CASSSGGGLNTEAFF. CDR3 sequence (DNA): TGTGCCAGCAGCTCCGGCGGAGGGTTGAACACTGAAGCTTTCTTT.

Details on this clone: A read error may account for a junction end that differs from germline. The chain links TRBV19 to TRBJ2-3; 9 bases are a match to TRBD2. Germline assignment: CDR1 LNHDA and CDR2 SQIVND (reference sequence). CDR3 length: 16 residues. CDR3 DNA: TGTGCCAGTAGTCCACGCGGAGGGACTAGCAAAGATACGCAGTATTTT. This sequence encodes CASSPRGGTSKDTQYF.

The chain has TRBV28 and TRBJ2-7; 7 positions agree with TRBD1. This CDR3 has 13 residues. V shed 6 bases, J shed 5 bases, and the junction held 7 bases outside the gene matches. CDR1 is MDHEN, CDR2 SYDVKM, per germline. CDR3 nucleotide sequence: TGTGCCAGCAGCGGGACAGTCGTTGACGAGCAGTACTTC. Translating it yields CASSGTVVDEQYF.

The J gene is TRBJ2-5, the V gene TRBV5-1; possibly TRBD2 for D (6 bases). CDR3 length: 16 amino acids. The V gene lost 0 bases and the J gene lost 5 bases, with 17 bases spanning the gap. The germline V gene has CDR1 SGHRS and CDR2 YFSETQ. DNA for the CDR3: TGCGCCAGCAGCTTGGGCGGACTACCCCCCGGGGAGACCCAGTACTTC. It encodes CASSLGGLPPGETQYF. The full variable domain, rest sourced from reference TRBV5-1 and TRBJ2-5, is KAGVTQTPRYLIKTRGQQVTLSCSPISGHRSVSWYQQTPGQGLQFLFEYFSETQRNKGNFPGRFSGRQFSNSRSEMNVSTLELGDSALYLCASSLGGLPPGETQYFGPGTRLLVL.

The V and J genes are TRBV18 and TRBJ1-4; no definite D call. The CDR3 is 14 residues long. Germline V gene lookup returns CDR1 KGHSH and CDR2 LQKENI. V lost 2 bases, J lost 5 bases, and 9 bases lay in between. The CDR3 loop reads CASSPTKGNEKLFF. In DNA form, the CDR3 reads TGTGCCAGCTCACCAACGAAAGGGAATGAAAAACTGTTTTTT.

The chain combines TRBV29-1 with TRBJ1-1, with D uncertain. This CDR3 has 12 amino acids. Germline V CDR1 and CDR2: SQVTM, ANQGSEA. Trimming shortened V by 4 bases and J by 0 bases, and 6 bases separated the two germline ends. DNA for the CDR3: TGCAGCGTTGTACGGCTGAACACTGAAGCTTTCTTT. Translating gives CSVVRLNTEAFF.

J is TRBJ2-7 and V is TRBV5-1, with D hard to call. Germline V gives CDR1 SGHRS, CDR2 YFSETQ. The CDR3 covers 13 residues. Between the trimmed V and J ends, which lost 0 bases and 6 bases, there was a span of 10 bases. The CDR3, as DNA: TGCGCCAGCAGCTTGGGTCCAGGCGGCGAGCAGTACTTC. It codes for CASSLGPGGEQYF.

The gene calls are TRBV14 and TRBJ1-2; D remains ambiguous. The CDR3 is 12 residues long. Germline values: CDR1 SGHDN, CDR2 FVKESK. The V and J ends lost 0 bases and 7 bases respectively, with 6 bases between them. CDR3 bases: TGTGCCAGCAGCCAAGAGATGGGTGGCTACACCTTC. Translated, it gives CASSQEMGGYTF.

The chain couples TRBV7-8 to TRBJ1-2; D ambiguous. The germline CDR1 and CDR2 sequences are SGHVS and FQNEAQ. V lost 1 base to trimming and J lost 8 bases, with 14 bases between them. The CDR3 has 14 residues. CDR3: CASSLGSSLGGYTF. The CDR3 DNA reads TGTGCCAGCAGCTTAGGTTCATCCCTGGGAGGCTACACCTTC.

This clone turned up a few times. V usage is TRBV11-2 and J usage is TRBJ1-6; D gene uncertain. V dropped 1 base and J dropped 8 bases, with 9 bases sitting between them. Germline V lookup: CDR1 SGHAT, CDR2 FQNNGV. This CDR3 has 14 residues. The CDR3 reads CASSLVGRDSPLHF. Written as DNA, the CDR3 is TGTGCCAGCAGCTTAGTCGGGAGGGATTCACCCCTCCACTTT.

The genes are TRBV5-5 and TRBJ2-7; weak D call: TRBD1 (6 bases). The CDR3 covers 14 residues. Germline V lookup: CDR1 SGHKS, CDR2 YYEKEE (reference sequence). Between the trimmed V and J ends, which lost 2 bases and 5 bases, there was a span of 14 bases. CDR3 in DNA: TGTGCCAGCAGCTTTTTCCCCAGGGGCGACGAGCAGTACTTC. It codes for CASSFFPRGDEQYF.